This TCR beta chain was captured in a study of blood T cells in healthy people across ages. General study results and limits: Estimated diversity across one million T cells was deemed an underestimate.

Germline V CDR1 and CDR2: DFQATT, SNEGSKA (reference sequence). The CDR3 is 14 amino acids. V lost 3 bases and J 2 bases, leaving 13 bases between the germline ends. A word on this clonotype: Antigen specificity is unknown.

With a J-beta primer mix and a sample-barcoded 5' primer, a second PCR ran about 7 to 12 cycles. The authors tagged each cDNA molecule using a template-switch adaptor with 12 random nucleotides. TCRdb itself ran the 5' RACE reads through MiXCR, one entry per CDR3 protein. The sample has roughly 800,000 distinct CDR3 sequences; approximately 55% are singletons. Each donor had around 10 milliliters of peripheral blood drawn. The sequenced sample was blood. The V and J genes are TRBV20-1 and TRBJ2-5, with D tentatively TRBD2 (5 bases). This TCR came from a man aged 80 or over in good health. The CDR3 nucleotides read TGCAGTGCTAGGGACTTCTTGGGGCAAGAGACCCAGTACTTC. It is translated as CSARDFLGQETQYF.